The T cell receptor beta chain described here comes from a study of blood T cell repertoires in COVID-19. TCRdb keeps only in-frame clones here, not all; method: immunoSEQ multiplex PCR. Of roughly 97,000 clones in the sample, about 80% were seen once. The sequence derives from a woman of 80 years or more with active or convalescent COVID-19. The sequenced material came from peripheral blood.

CDR3 bases: TGTGCCAGCACTCCCGGGTGGGGAACGGGGGTCGGCACGCAGTATTTT. It translates to CASTPGWGTGVGTQYF. J is TRBJ2-3 and V is TRBV2; D might be TRBD2 (6 bases). V was trimmed by 7 bases and J by 9 bases, leaving 26 bases between them. CDR3 size: 16 residues. Germline V gene sequence: CDR1 SNHLY, CDR2 FYNNEI. The whole variable domain, filled in from reference TRBV2 and TRBJ2-3, reads EPEVTQTPSHQVTQMGQEVILRCVPISNHLYFYWYRQILGQKVEFLVSFYNNEISEKSEIFDDQFSVERPDGSNFTLKIRSTKLEDSAMYFCASTPGWGTGVGTQYFGPGTRLTVL.